This T cell receptor beta chain was identified during a study of identical twins. Germline assignment: CDR1 SGHVS and CDR2 FNYEAQ. The CDR3 is 15 residues long. V was pared by 4 bases and J by 5 bases, with 17 bases between. Via MiXCR, TCRdb re-called the 5' RACE reads, giving one row per CDR3 protein. The table has around 490,000 distinct CDR3 sequences, around 15% seen once. This clonotype has just a few counts. The sample was also reused in another study, on yellow fever vaccine responses in identical twins.

The receptor's source is a woman aged 18-29 years in good health. The sequencing sample was made of CD4+ T cells sorted from blood. This chain links TRBV7-6 with TRBJ1-2, with D possibly being TRBD1 (5 bases). The DNA of the CDR3 is TGTGCCAGCAGCTCCGATTCATGGGGGGGGTATGGCTACACCTTC. Translated: CASSSDSWGGYGYTF.